A single sample gave rise to the 18 T cell receptor beta chains below, sequenced in a study of T cells expressing NK-cell markers. No DNA is given; TCRdb re-called the 5' RACE reads and lists each CDR3 protein once. The sample totals around 180,000 distinct CDR3 sequences. What was sequenced was blood T cells: a sorted CD56 or NKG2C T cell subset, CD4+ or CD8+ T cells, or bulk PBMC T cells (not recorded which). These receptors all come from a man between 18 and 69 years old in good health.

The chain has TRBV6-5 and TRBJ2-7; TCRdb outputs TRBD1, but without DNA this stays unchecked. The CDR3 has 17 residues. Germline V lookup: CDR1 MNHEY, CDR2 SVGAGI. This CDR3 is CASSWGGETGNSYEQYF.

The chain recombines TRBV11-1 with TRBJ1-6. Looked up from germline, CDR1 is SGHAT and CDR2 is FQDESV (reference sequence). The CDR3 is 12 amino acids. The CDR3 sequence: CASSFGNSPLHF.

V and J are TRBV6-5 and TRBJ1-5; TCRdb returns TRBD1, unconfirmable since there is no DNA. From germline, CDR1 is MNHEY and CDR2 SVGAGI. The CDR3 extends over 16 amino acids. CDR3 protein: CASSSFWGISNQPQHF.

The rearrangement uses TRBV29-1 and TRBJ2-2; the D call from TCRdb, TRBD2, cannot be confirmed without DNA. CDR3 length equals 15 residues. Germline CDR1 SQVTM, CDR2 ANQGSEA. The CDR3: CSVELVTANTGELFF.

This rearrangement joins TRBV5-4 to TRBJ2-7; TCRdb's D call, TRBD1, is unchecked because there is no DNA. Germline V CDR1 and CDR2: SGHNT, YYREEE (reference sequence). The CDR3 sequence is 15 residues long. The CDR3 sequence: CASSLQAGGTYEQYF. Full variable domain (remainder filled in from reference TRBV5-4 and TRBJ2-7): ETGVTQSPTHLIKTRGQQVTLRCSSQSGHNTVSWYQQALGQGPQFIFQYYREEENGRGNFPPRFSGLQFPNYSSELNVNALELDDSALYLCASSLQAGGTYEQYFGPGTRLTVT.

CDR3 region: CASSLDVREPMVGGELFF. The chain combines TRBV7-7 with TRBJ2-2; TCRdb returns TRBD1, unconfirmable since there is no DNA. CDR1 and CDR2 from the germline V gene are SSHAT and FNYEAQ (reference sequence). The CDR3 loop spans 18 amino acids. The whole variable domain, filled in from reference TRBV7-7 and TRBJ2-2, reads GAGVSQSPRYKVTKRGQDVTLRCDPISSHATLYWYQQALGQGPEFLTYFNYEAQPDKSGLPSDRFSAERPEGSISTLTIQRTEQRDSAMYRCASSLDVREPMVGGELFFGEGSRLTVL.

The chain combines TRBV5-5 with TRBJ2-7. CDR3 size: 15 residues. Germline loops: CDR1 SGHKS, CDR2 YYEKEE (reference sequence). The CDR3 sequence is CASSGTIQSSYEQYF.

This rearrangement joins TRBV7-9 to TRBJ1-4; TCRdb's D call, TRBD1, is unchecked because there is no DNA. Germline V gene sequence: CDR1 SEHNR, CDR2 FQNEAQ (reference sequence). The CDR3 has 13 amino acids. The chain's CDR3 is CASSFGTAEKLFF.

The V call is TRBV5-5, the J call TRBJ1-1; the D gene TCRdb calls, TRBD1, cannot be checked with no DNA. CDR3 length: 15 amino acids. The germline CDR1 and CDR2 sequences are SGHKS and YYEKEE (reference sequence). The CDR3 sequence: CASSLSPEGYTEAFF.

The CDR3 loop is CASSSPGGGGTEAFF. The J gene is TRBJ1-1, the V gene TRBV12-3 or TRBV12-4. This CDR3 is 15 amino acids long.

The chain uses TRBV5-1 and TRBJ2-3; TCRdb picks TRBD1, but there is no DNA to check that call. There are 14 residues in the CDR3. The germline V gene has CDR1 SGHRS and CDR2 YFSETQ. The CDR3 spells CASSPSTMGGTQYF.

The genes are TRBV4-1 and TRBJ1-1; TCRdb lists TRBD1, though no DNA is available to test this call. Germline V CDR1 and CDR2: MGHRA, YSYEKL. This CDR3 is built from 16 residues. The CDR3 loop is CASSQDIGTGGTEAFF.

This sequence joins TRBV7-6 and TRBJ1-1. The CDR3 length is 15 residues. Germline CDR1 reads SGHVS; CDR2 reads FNYEAQ. The CDR3 loop is CASSISSRPNTEAFF.

The V call is TRBV29-1, the J call TRBJ2-3; without DNA, the TCRdb call of TRBD1 cannot be checked. This CDR3 has 13 amino acids. The germline V gene encodes CDR1 SQVTM and CDR2 ANQGSEA. The CDR3 spells CSVEGEFTDTQYF.

The chain carries TRBV10-3 and TRBJ2-7; TCRdb outputs TRBD1, but without DNA this stays unchecked. This CDR3 comprises 15 residues. Germline V gene sequence: CDR1 ENHRY, CDR2 SYGVKD. CDR3: CAISVDRTGLGEQYF.

The gene calls are TRBV7-3 and TRBJ2-5; checking the TCRdb D call of TRBD1 is not possible without DNA. The CDR3 runs to 14 residues. Looked up from germline, CDR1 is SGHTA and CDR2 is FQGTGA. This CDR3 reads CASSAGSRAETQYF.

This chain joins TRBV5-1 and TRBJ1-1; TCRdb's D gene call, TRBD1, goes unchecked for lack of DNA. Germline V gene lookup returns CDR1 SGHRS and CDR2 YFSETQ. The CDR3 totals 15 residues. The CDR3 sequence: CASSNQGQGGTEAFF.

The chain carries TRBV10-3 and TRBJ2-5; the TCRdb D gene call, TRBD2, has no DNA to confirm it. The CDR3 consists of 17 residues. Germline V gene lookup returns CDR1 ENHRY and CDR2 SYGVKD. CDR3 sequence reads: CAISLGTSGGAVETQYF.